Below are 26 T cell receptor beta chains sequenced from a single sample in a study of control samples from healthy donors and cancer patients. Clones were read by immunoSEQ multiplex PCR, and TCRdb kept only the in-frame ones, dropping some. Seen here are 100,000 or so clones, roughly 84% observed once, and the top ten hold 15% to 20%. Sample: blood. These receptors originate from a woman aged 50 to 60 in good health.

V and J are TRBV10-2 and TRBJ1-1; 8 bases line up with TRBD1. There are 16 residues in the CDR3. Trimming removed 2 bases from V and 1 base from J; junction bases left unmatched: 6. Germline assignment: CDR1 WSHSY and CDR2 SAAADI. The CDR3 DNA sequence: TGCGCCAGCAGTGAGGGCAGGGGGCCATGGAACACTGAAGCTTTCTTT. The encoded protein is CASSEGRGPWNTEAFF.

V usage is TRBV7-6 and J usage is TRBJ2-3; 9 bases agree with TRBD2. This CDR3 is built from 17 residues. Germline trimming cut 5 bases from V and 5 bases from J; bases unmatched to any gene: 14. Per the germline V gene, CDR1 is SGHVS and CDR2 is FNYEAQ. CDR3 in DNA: TGTGCCAGCAGCCCGGAGACCCAGCGGGAGGTTGGAGATACGCAGTATTTT. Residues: CASSPETQREVGDTQYF.

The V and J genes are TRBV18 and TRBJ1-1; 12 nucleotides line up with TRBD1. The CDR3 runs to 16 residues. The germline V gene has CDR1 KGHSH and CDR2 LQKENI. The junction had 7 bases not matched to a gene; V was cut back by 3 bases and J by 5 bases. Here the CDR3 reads CASSPGTGGLRTEAFF. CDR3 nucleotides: TGTGCCAGCTCACCGGGGACAGGGGGCTTGAGGACTGAAGCTTTCTTT.

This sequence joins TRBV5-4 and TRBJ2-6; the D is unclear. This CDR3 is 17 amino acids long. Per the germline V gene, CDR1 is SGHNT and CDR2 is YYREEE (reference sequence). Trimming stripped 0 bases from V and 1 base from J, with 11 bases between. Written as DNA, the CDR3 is TGTGCCAGCAGCTTGGGCATATCCCCATCTGGGGCCAACGTCCTGACTTTC. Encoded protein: CASSLGISPSGANVLTF.

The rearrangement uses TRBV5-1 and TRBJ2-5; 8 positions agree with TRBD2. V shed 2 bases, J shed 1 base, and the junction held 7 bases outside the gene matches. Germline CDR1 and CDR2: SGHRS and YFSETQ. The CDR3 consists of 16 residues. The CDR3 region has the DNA TGCGCCAGCAGCTTAATTAGCGGGGTAACCCAAGAGACCCAGTACTTC. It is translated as CASSLISGVTQETQYF.

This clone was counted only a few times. The CDR3 protein is CASSLDRGGNTIYF. Here the CDR3 DNA reads TGCGCCAGCAGCTTGGACAGGGGTGGAAACACCATATATTTT. The chain employs TRBV5-1 and TRBJ1-3; 7 bases align to TRBD1. Germline-derived CDR1 and CDR2 are SGHRS and YFSETQ. Trimming cost V 0 bases and J 3 bases; bases outside gene matches: 0. CDR3 length equals 14 residues.

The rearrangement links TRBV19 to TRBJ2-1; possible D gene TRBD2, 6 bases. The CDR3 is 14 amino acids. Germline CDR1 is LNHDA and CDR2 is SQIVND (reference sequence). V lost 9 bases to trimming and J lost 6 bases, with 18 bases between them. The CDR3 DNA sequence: TGTGCCAGCGCCCCCCGGGAGTACTCCAATGAGCAGTTCTTC. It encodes CASAPREYSNEQFF.

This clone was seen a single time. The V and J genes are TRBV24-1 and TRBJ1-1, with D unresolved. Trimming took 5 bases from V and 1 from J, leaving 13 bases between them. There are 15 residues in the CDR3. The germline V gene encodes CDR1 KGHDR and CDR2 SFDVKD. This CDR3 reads CATSGMGAGNTEAFF. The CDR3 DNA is TGTGCCACCAGTGGGATGGGCGCGGGGAACACTGAAGCTTTCTTT.

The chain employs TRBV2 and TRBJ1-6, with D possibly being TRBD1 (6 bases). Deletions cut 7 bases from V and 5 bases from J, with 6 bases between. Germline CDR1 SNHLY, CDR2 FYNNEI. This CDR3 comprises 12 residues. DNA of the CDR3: TGTGCCAGCAACAGGGATAATTCACCCCTCCACTTT. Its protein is CASNRDNSPLHF.

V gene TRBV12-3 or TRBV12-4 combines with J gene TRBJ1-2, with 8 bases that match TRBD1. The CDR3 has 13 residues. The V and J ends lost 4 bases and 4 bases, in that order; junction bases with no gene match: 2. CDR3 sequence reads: CASSSGGLYGYTF. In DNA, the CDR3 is TGTGCCAGCAGTTCAGGGGGCCTCTATGGCTACACCTTC.

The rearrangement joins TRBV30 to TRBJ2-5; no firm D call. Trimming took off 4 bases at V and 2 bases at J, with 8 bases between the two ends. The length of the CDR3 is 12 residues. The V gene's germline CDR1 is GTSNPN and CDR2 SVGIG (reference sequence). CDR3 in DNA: TGTGCCTGGACAGCCAAGCAAGAGACCCAGTACTTC. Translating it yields CAWTAKQETQYF.

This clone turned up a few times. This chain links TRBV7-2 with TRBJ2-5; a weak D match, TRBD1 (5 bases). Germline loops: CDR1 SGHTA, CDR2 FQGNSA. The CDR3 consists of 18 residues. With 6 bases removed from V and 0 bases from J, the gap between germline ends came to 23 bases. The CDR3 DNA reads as TGTGCCAGCAGTCCTCTGGTAGGAGCCCAGGGAAACCAAGAGACCCAGTACTTC. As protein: CASSPLVGAQGNQETQYF. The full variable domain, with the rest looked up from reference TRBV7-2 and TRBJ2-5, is GAGVSQSPSNKVTEKGKDVELRCDPISGHTALYWYRQSLGQGLEFLIYFQGNSAPDKSGLPSDRFSAERTGGSVSTLTIQRTQQEDSAVYLCASSPLVGAQGNQETQYFGPGTRLLVL.

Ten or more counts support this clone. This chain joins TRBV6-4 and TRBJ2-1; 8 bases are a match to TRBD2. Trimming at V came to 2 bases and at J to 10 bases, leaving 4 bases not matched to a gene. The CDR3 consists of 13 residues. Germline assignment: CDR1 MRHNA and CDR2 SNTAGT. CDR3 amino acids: CASSDAASGEQFF. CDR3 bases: TGTGCCAGCAGTGACGCGGCTAGCGGGGAGCAGTTCTTC.

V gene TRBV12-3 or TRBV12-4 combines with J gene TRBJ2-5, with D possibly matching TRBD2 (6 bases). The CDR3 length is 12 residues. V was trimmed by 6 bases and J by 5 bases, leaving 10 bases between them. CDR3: CASSRGLETQYF. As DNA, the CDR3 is TGTGCCAGCAGCCGGGGACTGGAGACCCAGTACTTC.

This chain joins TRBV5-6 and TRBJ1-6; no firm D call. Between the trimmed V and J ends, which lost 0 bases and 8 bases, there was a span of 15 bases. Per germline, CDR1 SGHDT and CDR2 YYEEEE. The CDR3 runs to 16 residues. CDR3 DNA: TGTGCCAGCAGCTTGGCAGGTCTGCGTTTGGATTCACCCCTCCACTTT. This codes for CASSLAGLRLDSPLHF.

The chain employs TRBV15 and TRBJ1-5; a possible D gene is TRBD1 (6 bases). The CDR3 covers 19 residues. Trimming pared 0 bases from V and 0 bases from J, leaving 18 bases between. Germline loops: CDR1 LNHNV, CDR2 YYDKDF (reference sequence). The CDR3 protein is CATSRDSWTALYSNQPQHF. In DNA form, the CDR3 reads TGTGCCACCAGCAGAGATAGTTGGACAGCGCTATATAGCAATCAGCCCCAGCATTTT.

DNA of the CDR3: TGCGCCAGCATCCTCGGCTGGGGTGATACCTACGAGCAGTACTTC. Residues: CASILGWGDTYEQYF. The V gene is TRBV10-2, the J gene TRBJ2-7; D call uncertain. V was cut by 7 bases and J by 2 bases, with 18 bases left in between. The CDR3 has 15 amino acids. The germline V gene encodes CDR1 WSHSY and CDR2 SAAADI.

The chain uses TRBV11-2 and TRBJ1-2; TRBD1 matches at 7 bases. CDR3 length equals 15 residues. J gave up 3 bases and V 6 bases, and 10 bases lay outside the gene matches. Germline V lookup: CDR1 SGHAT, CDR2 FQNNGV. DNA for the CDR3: TGTGCCAGCAGACGAGGGGGGGACAGTTACTATGGCTACACCTTC. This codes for CASRRGGDSYYGYTF.

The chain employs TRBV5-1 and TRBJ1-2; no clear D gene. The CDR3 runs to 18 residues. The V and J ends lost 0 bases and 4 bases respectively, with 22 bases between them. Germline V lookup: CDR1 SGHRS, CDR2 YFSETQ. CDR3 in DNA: TGCGCCAGCAGCTTGGCTATCGAGGGCCCCGTCCCTTTCTATGGCTACACCTTC. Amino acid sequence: CASSLAIEGPVPFYGYTF. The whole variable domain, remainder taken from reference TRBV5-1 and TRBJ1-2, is KAGVTQTPRYLIKTRGQQVTLSCSPISGHRSVSWYQQTPGQGLQFLFEYFSETQRNKGNFPGRFSGRQFSNSRSEMNVSTLELGDSALYLCASSLAIEGPVPFYGYTFGSGTRLTVV.

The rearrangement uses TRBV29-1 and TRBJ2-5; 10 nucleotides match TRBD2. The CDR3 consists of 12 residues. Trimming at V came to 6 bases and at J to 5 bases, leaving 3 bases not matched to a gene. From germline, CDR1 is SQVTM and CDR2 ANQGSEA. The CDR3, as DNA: TGCAGCGTAGCGGGGGGGAGTGAGACCCAGTACTTC. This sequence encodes CSVAGGSETQYF.

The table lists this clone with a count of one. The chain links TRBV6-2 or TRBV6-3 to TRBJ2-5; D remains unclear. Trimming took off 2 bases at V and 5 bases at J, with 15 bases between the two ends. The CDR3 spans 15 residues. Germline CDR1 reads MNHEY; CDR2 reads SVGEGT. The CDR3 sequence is CASSYGAVLRETQYF. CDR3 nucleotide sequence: TGTGCCAGCAGTTACGGAGCAGTCCTTCGGGAGACCCAGTACTTC.

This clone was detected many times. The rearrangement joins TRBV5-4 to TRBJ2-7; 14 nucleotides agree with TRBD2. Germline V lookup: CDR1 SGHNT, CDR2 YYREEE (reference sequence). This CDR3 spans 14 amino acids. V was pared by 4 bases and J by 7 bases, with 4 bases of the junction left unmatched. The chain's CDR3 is CASSARLAGGEQYV. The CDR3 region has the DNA TGTGCCAGCAGCGCCAGACTAGCGGGAGGGGAGCAGTACGTC.

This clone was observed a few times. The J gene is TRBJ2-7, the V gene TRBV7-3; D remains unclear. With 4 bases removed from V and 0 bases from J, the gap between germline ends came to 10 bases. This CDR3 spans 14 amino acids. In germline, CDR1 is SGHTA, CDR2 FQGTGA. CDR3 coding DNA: TGTGCCAGCAGCTGGACCCATGGCTCCTACGAGCAGTACGTC. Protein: CASSWTHGSYEQYV.

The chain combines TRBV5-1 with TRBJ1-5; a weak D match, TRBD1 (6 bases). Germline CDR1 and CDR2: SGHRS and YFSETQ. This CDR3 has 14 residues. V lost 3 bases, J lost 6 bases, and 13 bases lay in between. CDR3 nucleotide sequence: TGCGCCAGCAGCTCAGGGGATACGGCTCAGCCCCAGCATTTT. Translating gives CASSSGDTAQPQHF.

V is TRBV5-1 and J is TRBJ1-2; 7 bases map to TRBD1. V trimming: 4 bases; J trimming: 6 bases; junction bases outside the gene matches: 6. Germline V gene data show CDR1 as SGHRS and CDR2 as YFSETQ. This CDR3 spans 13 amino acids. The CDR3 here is CASSKHDRDGYTF. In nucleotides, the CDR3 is TGCGCCAGCAGCAAGCATGACAGGGATGGCTACACCTTC.

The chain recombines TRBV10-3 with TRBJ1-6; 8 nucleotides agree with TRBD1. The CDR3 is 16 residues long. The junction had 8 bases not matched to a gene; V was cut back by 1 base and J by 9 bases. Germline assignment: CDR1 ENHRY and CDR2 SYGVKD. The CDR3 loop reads CAISEWTGQEGSPLHF. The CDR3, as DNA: TGTGCCATCAGTGAGTGGACGGGACAGGAGGGTTCACCCCTCCACTTT.